This TCR beta chain was sequenced during a study of blood T cell repertoires in COVID-19. Study-level information: Whether acute or convalescent, the COVID-19 samples came from the United States, Italy and Spain. Sample material is recorded as cDNA or gDNA derived from T cells, B-cell-depleted T cells, or PBMCs.

The authors' processing: Counts of nucleated cells, estimated from reference gene primer amplification, were obtained. Repertoires were generated with immunoSEQ multiplex PCR, while TCRdb's copy carries only in-frame clones and drops some. V and J calls and clone size are given by that table; D and trimming were obtained from the DNA. This sample has under 200,000 clones, with around 80% found just once. The CDR3 totals 15 residues. Germline assignment: CDR1 MDHEN and CDR2 SYDVKM. The ends were cut back, 5 bases at V and 4 bases at J, with 17 bases in the middle. The sequence came from a man between 65 and 80 years old with active or convalescent COVID-19. The chain links TRBV28 to TRBJ1-1, with TRBD1 as a possible D gene (5 bases). The source material was peripheral blood. The CDR3 here is CASSGSGAVGTEAFF. The CDR3 bases are TGTGCCAGCAGTGGCTCTGGGGCTGTTGGCACTGAAGCTTTCTTT.